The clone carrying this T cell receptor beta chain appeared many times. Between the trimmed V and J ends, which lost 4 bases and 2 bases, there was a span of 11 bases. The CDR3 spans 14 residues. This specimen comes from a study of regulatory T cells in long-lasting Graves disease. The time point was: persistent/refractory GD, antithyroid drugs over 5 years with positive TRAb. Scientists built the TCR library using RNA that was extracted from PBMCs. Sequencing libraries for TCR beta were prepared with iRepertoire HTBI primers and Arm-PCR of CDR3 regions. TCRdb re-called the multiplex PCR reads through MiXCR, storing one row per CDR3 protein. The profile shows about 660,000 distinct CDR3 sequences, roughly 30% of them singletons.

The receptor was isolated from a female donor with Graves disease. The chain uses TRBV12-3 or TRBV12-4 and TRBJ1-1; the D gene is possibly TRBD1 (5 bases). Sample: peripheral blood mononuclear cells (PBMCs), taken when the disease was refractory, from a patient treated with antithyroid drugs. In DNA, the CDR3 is TGTGCCAGCAGTTCGCATCAGGGCAACACTGAAGCTTTCTTT. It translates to CASSSHQGNTEAFF.